One T cell receptor (beta chain) is described in this entry. As yet, its antigen is unknown. This entry comes from a study of cytomegalovirus exposure and HLA in healthy donors. Vbeta (60) and Jbeta (13) primers were used in the PCR. The repertoire was sequenced with immunoSEQ multiplex PCR; TCRdb's copy has only in-frame clones and lacks some. The table has about 140,000 clones, roughly four fifths seen once. V dropped 6 bases and J dropped 2 bases, with 4 bases sitting between them. Germline values: CDR1 KGHSH, CDR2 LQKENI. This CDR3 region has 11 residues. Healthy individuals who donated bone marrow served as the donors. Findings of the study overall: Relative to the roughly 690-donor mean, N-insertions were reportedly fewer in an Asian-associated ancestry cluster in a later analysis.

Sequencing was done on a sample of PBMCs. This clonotype was obtained from a woman in her sixties in good health and CMV-seropositive. J is TRBJ2-5 and V is TRBV18; D not certain. The CDR3 region has the DNA TGTGCCAGCTCTCTTCAAGAGACCCAGTACTTC. Its translation: CASSLQETQYF.